A single sample gave rise to the 17 T cell receptor beta chains below, sequenced in a study of T cell responses to AZD1222 COVID-19 vaccine listed by TCRdb under 2021. The label giving this sample's time point can be read as: baseline before first vaccination. Library preparation was by the immunoSEQ multiplex PCR assay. The immuneACCESS repertoire file appears here via TCRdb, limited to in-frame rearrangements. These files lack a portion of the clones; in checked studies, under half of the deficit traces to unresolved V genes, and the cause of the others is not known. The sample profile shows around 200,000 clones; around 90% of them were found once. Around 8% of the sample is in the top ten clones. The input for sequencing was peripheral blood, taken on day 0 of AZD1222 vaccination. The receptor set was obtained from an adult in good health.

The chain combines TRBV2 with TRBJ1-6; the D is unclear. With 4 bases removed from V and 10 bases from J, the gap between germline ends came to 11 bases. The germline gives CDR1 SNHLY, CDR2 FYNNEI. This CDR3 has 13 residues. Here the CDR3 DNA reads TGTGCCAGCAGTGGGGGTTTGCGCTCACCCCTCCACTTT. It is translated as CASSGGLRSPLHF.

J is TRBJ2-5 and V is TRBV10-3; 9 bases are a match to TRBD2. V shed 10 bases and J 3 bases; nucleotides not matched to a gene: 12. Per the germline V gene, CDR1 is ENHRY and CDR2 is SYGVKD. The CDR3 covers 15 residues. The DNA of the CDR3 is TGTGCCACCAACTCGGGGCCTAGCGGGGAAGAGACCCAGTACTTC. This translates into CATNSGPSGEETQYF.

The chain combines TRBV27 with TRBJ2-3; D might be TRBD2 (5 bases). This CDR3 spans 16 amino acids. Trimming stripped 7 bases from V and 1 base from J, with 18 bases between. Per germline, CDR1 MNHEY and CDR2 SMNVEV (reference sequence). The CDR3 region is CASTTLRGWGTDTQYF. CDR3 nucleotide sequence: TGTGCCAGCACCACCCTCCGGGGTTGGGGCACAGATACGCAGTATTTT.

With regard to this clone: The same CDR3 also results from other DNA sequences found in this sample. V and J are TRBV27 and TRBJ2-7, with 7 bases identical to TRBD2. V lost 2 bases, J lost 3 bases, and 4 bases stayed unmatched. The CDR3 is 14 amino acids. CDR1 MNHEY and CDR2 SMNVEV come from the germline V gene (reference sequence). CDR3 sequence reads: CASSLGRTSYEQYF. The CDR3 nucleotides read TGTGCCAGCAGTTTAGGCCGGACTAGCTACGAGCAGTACTTC.

The genes are TRBV20-1 and TRBJ1-5, with no clear D. The CDR3 sequence is 14 residues long. Trimming left V 3 bases short and J 0 bases short, with 9 bases between. CDR1 DFQATT and CDR2 SNEGSKA come from the germline V gene (reference sequence). The CDR3 spells CSASTEYSNQPQHF. For the CDR3, the DNA is TGCAGTGCTAGTACCGAGTATAGCAATCAGCCCCAGCATTTT.

J is TRBJ2-3 and V is TRBV5-1; D ambiguous. The V gene's germline CDR1 is SGHRS and CDR2 YFSETQ. The CDR3 sequence is 13 residues long. V lost 0 bases, J lost 6 bases, and 8 bases lay in between. CDR3 nucleotides: TGCGCCAGCAGCTTGGGAGGTCTCGATACGCAGTATTTT. Its protein is CASSLGGLDTQYF.

This clone appeared once. CDR3 in DNA: TGTGCCAGCAGCCAGCACGGACAGACAGATCAGCCCCAGCATTTT. As protein: CASSQHGQTDQPQHF. The gene calls are TRBV4-2 and TRBJ1-5; tentative D call: TRBD1 (6 bases). This CDR3 spans 15 amino acids. The V gene's germline CDR1 is LGHNA and CDR2 YNFKEQ. V shed 3 bases and J shed 5 bases, with 14 bases lying between them.

The chain links TRBV6-6 to TRBJ2-3; tentatively, D is TRBD1 or TRBD2 (7 bases each). The CDR3 is made up of 18 amino acids. V lost 5 bases, J lost 5 bases, and 26 bases lay in between. Looked up from germline, CDR1 is MNHNY and CDR2 is SVGAGI (reference sequence). CDR3 region: CASSPAVGGGGRGDTQYF. Here the CDR3 DNA reads TGTGCCAGCAGTCCTGCTGTGGGGGGAGGGGGCCGGGGAGATACGCAGTATTTT.

The gene calls are TRBV7-2 and TRBJ1-1; the D gene is possibly TRBD1 (5 bases). The CDR3 is 12 amino acids. V lost 2 bases and J 8 bases, leaving 9 bases between the germline ends. The germline V gene has CDR1 SGHTA and CDR2 FQGNSA. Here the CDR3 DNA reads TGTGCCAGCAGCTTACCAGGGCTAGAAGCTTTCTTT. Translating it yields CASSLPGLEAFF.

J is TRBJ1-6 and V is TRBV7-3, with TRBD1 identical over 8 bases. There are 15 residues in the CDR3. Germline loops: CDR1 SGHTA, CDR2 FQGTGA. J was trimmed by 7 bases and V by 5 bases; bases with no gene match: 7. The CDR3 sequence: CASSAGQGKNSPLHF. CDR3 bases: TGTGCCAGCAGCGCCGGACAGGGAAAGAATTCACCCCTCCACTTT.

The rearrangement links TRBV12-5 to TRBJ2-2; D uncertain. The V and J ends lost 4 bases and 4 bases respectively, with 10 bases between them. CDR3 length: 14 amino acids. The germline V gene encodes CDR1 LGHNT and CDR2 FRNRAP. The CDR3 DNA reads TGTGCTAGTGGTTCAGGTTGGGCCACCGGGGAGCTGTTTTTT. Residues: CASGSGWATGELFF. Full variable domain (outside the CDR3, taken from reference TRBV12-5 and TRBJ2-2): DARVTQTPRHKVTEMGQEVTMRCQPILGHNTVFWYRQTMMQGLELLAYFRNRAPLDDSGMPKDRFSAEMPDATLATLKIQPSEPRDSAVYFCASGSGWATGELFFGEGSRLTVL.

This chain uses TRBV29-1 with TRBJ2-7, with 9 bases fitting TRBD1. Germline trimming cut 6 bases from V and 4 bases from J; bases unmatched to any gene: 10. CDR3 size: 14 residues. Per the germline V gene, CDR1 is SQVTM and CDR2 is ANQGSEA. This CDR3 reads CSVFDRGGGYEQYF. The CDR3 DNA sequence: TGCAGCGTCTTTGACAGGGGGGGAGGTTACGAGCAGTACTTC.

The chain links TRBV7-2 to TRBJ1-2, with 12 bases matching TRBD1. After removal of 5 bases from V and 3 bases from J, the junction contained 4 bases not matched to a gene. This CDR3 contains 15 residues. Germline loops: CDR1 SGHTA, CDR2 FQGNSA. The CDR3 sequence: CASSLGTGGDYGYTF. Here the CDR3 DNA reads TGTGCCAGCAGCCTGGGGACAGGGGGCGACTATGGCTACACCTTC.

This sequence joins TRBV6-6 and TRBJ2-5; D remains unclear. The germline V gene has CDR1 MNHNY and CDR2 SVGAGI (reference sequence). This CDR3 comprises 11 residues. Deletions cut 5 bases from V and 3 bases from J, with 4 bases between. CDR3 amino acids: CASSPKETQYF. The CDR3 DNA is TGTGCCAGCAGTCCGAAAGAGACCCAGTACTTC.

The CDR3 nucleotides are TGTGCCAGCAGTTTATATCAGGGAGGGGAGACCCAGTACTTC. This gives the protein CASSLYQGGETQYF. V is TRBV27 and J is TRBJ2-5; 7 nucleotides align to TRBD2. The length of the CDR3 is 14 residues. From germline, CDR1 is MNHEY and CDR2 SMNVEV (reference sequence). J gave up 5 bases and V 1 base, and 4 bases lay outside the gene matches.

The chain joins TRBV7-3 to TRBJ1-2; 10 bases map to TRBD1. The CDR3 sequence is 16 residues long. The germline gives CDR1 SGHTA, CDR2 FQGTGA. The ends lost 4 bases at V and 5 bases at J; junction bases unmatched: 10. The CDR3 loop is CASSSRQGARSYGYTF. CDR3 DNA: TGTGCCAGCAGCTCCAGACAGGGGGCGCGAAGTTATGGCTACACCTTC.

The chain has TRBV7-8 and TRBJ2-3; 12 positions agree with TRBD2. There are 17 residues in the CDR3. Germline lookup yields CDR1 SGHVS and CDR2 FQNEAQ. J gave up 3 bases and V 1 base, and 5 bases lay outside the gene matches. In DNA, the CDR3 is TGTGCCAGCAGCTTAGACCTAGCGGGGGGGATTACAGATACGCAGTATTTT. Protein sequence: CASSLDLAGGITDTQYF.